This TCR beta chain was recorded in a study of blood T cell repertoires in COVID-19. The overall study: Material from acute and convalescent COVID-19 was sourced from the United States, Italy and Spain. T cells, B-cell-depleted T cells, or PBMCs provided the cDNA or gDNA that served as material.

Seattle's enrolled individuals joined amid active infection and were then monitored longitudinally. Produced via immunoSEQ multiplex PCR; TCRdb's table is partial and in-frame only. The sample lists about 150,000 clones; roughly 85% were seen once. Between the trimmed V and J ends, which lost 1 base and 7 bases, there was a span of 8 bases. CDR1 SGHKS and CDR2 YYEKEE come from the germline V gene (reference sequence). This CDR3 has 13 residues. The V call is TRBV5-5, the J call TRBJ2-2; D is possibly TRBD1 (6 bases). The sequencing sample was made of peripheral blood. The receptor was derived from a woman aged 55 to 70 with COVID-19, enrolled during active disease. This CDR3 is CASSLTGYGELFF. Here the CDR3 DNA reads TGTGCCAGCAGCTTGACAGGGTACGGGGAGCTGTTTTTT.